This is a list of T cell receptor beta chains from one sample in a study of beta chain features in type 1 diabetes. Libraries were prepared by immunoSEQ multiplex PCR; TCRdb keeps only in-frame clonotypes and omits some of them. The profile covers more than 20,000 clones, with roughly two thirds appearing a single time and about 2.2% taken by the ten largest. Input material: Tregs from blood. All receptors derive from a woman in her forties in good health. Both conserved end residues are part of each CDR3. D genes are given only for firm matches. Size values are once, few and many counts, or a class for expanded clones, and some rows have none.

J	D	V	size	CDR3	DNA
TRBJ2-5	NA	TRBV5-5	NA	CASSLNPRDQETQYF	TGTGCCAGCAGCTTGAATCCTCGGGACCAAGAGACCCAGTACTTC
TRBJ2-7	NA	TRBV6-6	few	CASRKGTMRHEQYF	TGTGCCAGCAGAAAAGGGACAATGCGACACGAGCAGTACTTC
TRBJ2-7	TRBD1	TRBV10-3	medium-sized	CAIKGTGGESYEQYF	TGTGCCATCAAAGGGACAGGGGGTGAGTCCTACGAGCAGTACTTC
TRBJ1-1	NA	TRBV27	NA	CASSQTTAMNTEAFF	TGTGCCAGCAGCCAAACGACAGCCATGAACACTGAAGCTTTCTTT
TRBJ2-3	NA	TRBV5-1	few	CASSPSADTQYF	TGCGCCAGCAGCCCCTCAGCAGATACGCAGTATTTT
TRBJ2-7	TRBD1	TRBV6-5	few	CASSLYRGSSYEQYF	TGTGCCAGCAGTCTCTACAGGGGGAGCTCCTACGAGCAGTACTTC
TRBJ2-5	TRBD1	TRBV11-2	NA	CASSWFQGAGSETQYF	TGTGCCAGCAGCTGGTTTCAGGGGGCAGGGTCAGAGACCCAGTACTTC
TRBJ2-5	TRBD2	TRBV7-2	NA	CATGRGLEETQYF	TGTGCCACGGGCCGGGGACTAGAAGAGACCCAGTACTTC
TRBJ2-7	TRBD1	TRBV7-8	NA	CASSLGQGAYEQYF	TGTGCCAGCAGCCTCGGACAGGGCGCCTACGAGCAGTACTTC
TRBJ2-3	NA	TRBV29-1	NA	CSVGLLLGDTQYF	TGCAGCGTAGGACTCTTGCTAGGGGATACGCAGTATTTT
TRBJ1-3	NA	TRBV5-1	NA	CASSTSGNLAGNTIYF	TGCGCCAGCAGCACTTCAGGGAATCTGGCCGGAAACACCATATATTTT
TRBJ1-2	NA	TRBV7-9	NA	CASTPDNNYGYTF	TGTGCCAGCACCCCGGACAATAACTATGGCTACACCTTC
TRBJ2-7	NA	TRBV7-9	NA	CASSLAVDRLIAYEQYF	TGTGCCAGCAGCTTAGCGGTGGACAGACTAATCGCCTACGAGCAGTACTTC
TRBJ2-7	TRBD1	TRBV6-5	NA	CASSLTGNLYEQYF	TGTGCCAGCAGTTTGACAGGGAACCTCTACGAGCAGTACTTC
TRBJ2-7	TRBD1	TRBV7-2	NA	CASSRTGSSYEQYF	TGTGCCAGCAGCCGGACAGGGAGCTCCTACGAGCAGTACTTC
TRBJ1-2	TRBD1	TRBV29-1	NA	CSEQGADGYTF	TGCAGCGAACAGGGGGCCGATGGCTACACCTTC
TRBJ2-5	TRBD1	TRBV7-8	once	CASSLRDRGRETQYF	TGTGCCAGCAGCTTAAGGGACAGGGGCAGGGAGACCCAGTACTTC
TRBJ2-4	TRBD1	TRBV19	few	CASNDRVGIQYF	TGTGCCAGTAACGACAGGGTGGGCATTCAGTACTTC
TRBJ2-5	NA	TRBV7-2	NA	CASSATNQETQYF	TGTGCCAGCAGCGCGACTAACCAAGAGACCCAGTACTTC
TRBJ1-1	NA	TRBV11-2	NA	CASSLINVMNTEAFF	TGTGCCAGCAGCCTAATTAATGTAATGAACACTGAAGCTTTCTTT
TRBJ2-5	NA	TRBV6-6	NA	CASSLPPRSETQYF	TGTGCCAGCAGTCTCCCGCCCAGGTCGGAGACCCAGTACTTC
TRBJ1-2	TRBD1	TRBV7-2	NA	CASTADRVYGYTF	TGTGCCAGCACCGCGGACAGGGTTTATGGCTACACCTTC
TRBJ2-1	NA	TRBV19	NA	CASSTYNEQFF	TGTGCCAGTAGTACGTACAATGAGCAGTTCTTC
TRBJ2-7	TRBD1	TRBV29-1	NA	CSGGTGSYEQYF	TGCAGCGGGGGGACAGGGAGTTACGAGCAGTACTTC
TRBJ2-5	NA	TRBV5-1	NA	CASSLGPQDGETQYF	TGCGCCAGCAGCTTGGGCCCTCAGGATGGAGAGACCCAGTACTTC
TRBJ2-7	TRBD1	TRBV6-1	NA	CASSRDRPYEQYF	TGTGCCAGCAGCCGGGACAGACCTTACGAGCAGTACTTC
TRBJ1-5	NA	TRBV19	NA	CATGSQGRFNQPQHF	TGTGCCACCGGATCACAGGGTCGATTCAATCAGCCCCAGCATTTT
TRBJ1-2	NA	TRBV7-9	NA	CASSLGSDGYTF	TGTGCCAGCAGCTTAGGTTCGGATGGCTACACCTTC
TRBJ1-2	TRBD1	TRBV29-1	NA	CSADRGSYGYTF	TGCAGCGCTGACAGGGGAAGCTATGGCTACACCTTC
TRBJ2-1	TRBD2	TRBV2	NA	CASSWSGARSYNEQFF	TGTGCCAGCAGTTGGAGCGGGGCACGCTCCTACAATGAGCAGTTCTTC
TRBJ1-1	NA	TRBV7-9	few	CASSLRRADTEAFF	TGTGCCAGCAGCTTACGCAGGGCGGACACTGAAGCTTTCTTT
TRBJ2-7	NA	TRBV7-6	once	CASSSSSREQYF	TGTGCCAGCAGCTCATCCAGTCGCGAGCAGTACTTC
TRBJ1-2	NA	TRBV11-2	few	CASSLVAGESYGYTF	TGTGCCAGCAGCTTAGTAGCAGGGGAAAGCTATGGCTACACCTTC
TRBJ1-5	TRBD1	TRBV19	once	CASSITAQGQPRPQHF	TGTGCCAGTAGTATAACCGCACAGGGGCAACCTCGGCCCCAGCATTTT
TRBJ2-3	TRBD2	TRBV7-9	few	CASSLPRLAGGFVTDTQYF	TGTGCCAGCAGCCTCCCGCGACTAGCGGGGGGGTTTGTCACAGATACGCAGTATTTT
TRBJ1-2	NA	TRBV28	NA	CASSATVLNGYTF	TGTGCCAGCAGTGCAACAGTTTTGAATGGCTACACCTTC
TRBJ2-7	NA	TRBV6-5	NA	CASSRGGYEQYF	TGTGCCAGCAGCCGAGGGGGTTACGAGCAGTACTTC
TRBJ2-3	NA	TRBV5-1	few	CASSFGGGTDTQYF	TGCGCCAGCAGCTTCGGCGGGGGCACAGATACGCAGTATTTT
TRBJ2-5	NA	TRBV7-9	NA	CASSLGGPMLETQYF	TGTGCCAGCAGCTTAGGAGGCCCAATGCTGGAGACCCAGTACTTC
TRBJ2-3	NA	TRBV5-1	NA	CASSLDASVMDTQYF	TGCGCCAGCAGCTTGGACGCTAGCGTTATGGATACGCAGTATTTT
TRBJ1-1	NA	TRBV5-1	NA	CASSLQGVNTEAFF	TGCGCCAGCAGCTTGCAGGGTGTGAACACTGAAGCTTTCTTT
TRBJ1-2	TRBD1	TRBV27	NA	CASSSYGEAGQGSGYTF	TGTGCCAGCAGTTCCTATGGTGAGGCGGGACAGGGGAGCGGCTACACCTTC
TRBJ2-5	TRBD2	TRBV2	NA	CASLAGPQETQYF	TGTGCCAGCCTAGCGGGCCCACAAGAGACCCAGTACTTC
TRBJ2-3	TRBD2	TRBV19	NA	CASGLGATDTQYF	TGTGCCAGTGGACTAGGGGCCACAGATACGCAGTATTTT
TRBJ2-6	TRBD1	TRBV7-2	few	CASSYGTAGANVLTF	TGTGCCAGCAGCTACGGGACAGCCGGGGCCAACGTCCTGACTTTC
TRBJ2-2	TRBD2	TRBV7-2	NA	CASSIAGAHTGELFF	TGTGCCAGCAGCATAGCGGGGGCCCACACCGGGGAGCTGTTTTTT
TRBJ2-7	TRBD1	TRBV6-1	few	CASSVTGVAYEQYF	TGTGCCAGCAGTGTGACAGGGGTTGCCTACGAGCAGTACTTC
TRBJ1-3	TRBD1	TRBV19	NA	CASSITRGTAYRSGNTIYF	TGTGCCAGTAGTATAACTCGCGGGACAGCCTACCGCTCTGGAAACACCATATATTTT
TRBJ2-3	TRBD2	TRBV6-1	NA	CASSTRTSGADTQYF	TGTGCCAGCAGTACCCGGACTAGCGGGGCAGATACGCAGTATTTT
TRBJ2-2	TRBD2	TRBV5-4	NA	CASSLLAGAGELFF	TGTGCCAGCAGCTTGCTAGCGGGGGCCGGGGAGCTGTTTTTT